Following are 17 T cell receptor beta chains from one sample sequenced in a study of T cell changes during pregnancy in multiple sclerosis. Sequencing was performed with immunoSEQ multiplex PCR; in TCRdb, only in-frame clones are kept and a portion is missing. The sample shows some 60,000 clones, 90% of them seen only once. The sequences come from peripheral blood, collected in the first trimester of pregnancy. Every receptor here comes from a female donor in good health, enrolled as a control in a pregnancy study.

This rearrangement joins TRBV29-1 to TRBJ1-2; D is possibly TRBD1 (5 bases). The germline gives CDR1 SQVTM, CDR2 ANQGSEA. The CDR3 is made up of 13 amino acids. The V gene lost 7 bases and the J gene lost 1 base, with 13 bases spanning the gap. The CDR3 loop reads CSGLDTDNYGYTF. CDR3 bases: TGCAGCGGCCTGGACACTGATAACTATGGCTACACCTTC.

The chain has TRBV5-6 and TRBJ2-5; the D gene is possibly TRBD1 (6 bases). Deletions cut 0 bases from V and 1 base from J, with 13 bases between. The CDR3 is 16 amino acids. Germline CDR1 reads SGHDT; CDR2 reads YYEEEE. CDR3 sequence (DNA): TGTGCCAGCAGCTTGGCCTTCGAGGACAGCCAAGAGACCCAGTACTTC. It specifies CASSLAFEDSQETQYF.

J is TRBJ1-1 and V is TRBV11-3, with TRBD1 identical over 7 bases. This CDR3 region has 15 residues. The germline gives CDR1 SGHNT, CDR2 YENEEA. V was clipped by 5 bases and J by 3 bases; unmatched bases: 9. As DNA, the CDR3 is TGTGCCAGCAGCCGGATTGTTCAGGGGGACACTGAAGCTTTCTTT. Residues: CASSRIVQGDTEAFF.

The CDR3 loop reads CASSIRPGQGTRVYYEQYF. The DNA for the CDR3 is TGTGCCAGTAGTATTCGACCGGGACAGGGCACGAGAGTGTACTACGAGCAGTACTTC. The chain carries TRBV19 and TRBJ2-7, with 9 nucleotides matching TRBD1. CDR1 and CDR2 from the germline V gene are LNHDA and SQIVND (reference sequence). This CDR3 spans 19 amino acids. V gave up 3 bases and J gave up 3 bases; unmatched junction bases: 18. Filled out from reference TRBV19 and TRBJ2-7, the complete variable domain reads DGGITQSPKYLFRKEGQNVTLSCEQNLNHDAMYWYRQDPGQGLRLIYYSQIVNDFQKGDIAEGYSVSREKKESFPLTVTSAQKNPTAFYLCASSIRPGQGTRVYYEQYFGPGTRLTVT.

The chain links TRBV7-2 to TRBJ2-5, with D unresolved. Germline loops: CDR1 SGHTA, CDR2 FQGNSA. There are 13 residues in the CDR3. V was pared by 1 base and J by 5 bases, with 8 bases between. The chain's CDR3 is CASSLGQLETQYF. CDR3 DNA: TGTGCCAGCAGCTTAGGTCAATTGGAGACCCAGTACTTC.

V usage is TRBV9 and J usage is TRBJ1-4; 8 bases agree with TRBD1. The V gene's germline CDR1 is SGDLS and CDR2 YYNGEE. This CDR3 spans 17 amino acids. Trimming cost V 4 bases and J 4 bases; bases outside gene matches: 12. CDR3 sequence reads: CASSLGTGKTFNEKLFF. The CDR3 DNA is TGTGCCAGCAGCTTGGGGACAGGCAAAACCTTTAATGAAAAACTGTTTTTT.

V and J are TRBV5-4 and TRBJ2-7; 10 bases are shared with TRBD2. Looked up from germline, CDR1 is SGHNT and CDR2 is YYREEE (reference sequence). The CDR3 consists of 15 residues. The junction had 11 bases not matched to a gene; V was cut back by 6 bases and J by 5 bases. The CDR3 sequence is CASTAAGGLSNEQYF. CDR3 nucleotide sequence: TGTGCCAGCACTGCAGCGGGGGGGTTGAGTAACGAGCAGTACTTC.

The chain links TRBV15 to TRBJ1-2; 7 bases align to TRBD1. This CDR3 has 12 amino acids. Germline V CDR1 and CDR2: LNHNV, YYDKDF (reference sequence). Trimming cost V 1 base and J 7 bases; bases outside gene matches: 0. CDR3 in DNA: TGTGCCACCAGCAGAGGACAGGGTGGCTACACCTTC. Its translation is CATSRGQGGYTF. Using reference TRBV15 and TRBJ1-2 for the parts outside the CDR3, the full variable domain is DAMVIQNPRYQVTQFGKPVTLSCSQTLNHNVMYWYQQKSSQAPKLLFHYYDKDFNNEADTPDNFQSRRPNTSFCFLDIRSPGLGDTAMYLCATSRGQGGYTFGSGTRLTVV.

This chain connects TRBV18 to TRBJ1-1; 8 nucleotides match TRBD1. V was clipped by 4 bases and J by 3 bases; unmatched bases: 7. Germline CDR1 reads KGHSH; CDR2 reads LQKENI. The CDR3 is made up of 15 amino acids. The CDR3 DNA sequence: TGTGCCAGCTCACGAACCAGGGGGCATGACACTGAAGCTTTCTTT. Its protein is CASSRTRGHDTEAFF.

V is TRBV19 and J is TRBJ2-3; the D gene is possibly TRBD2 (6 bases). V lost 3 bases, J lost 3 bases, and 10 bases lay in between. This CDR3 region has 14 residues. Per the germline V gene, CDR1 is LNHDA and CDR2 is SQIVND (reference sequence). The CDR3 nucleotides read TGTGCCAGTAGTATGACGGCGGGAACAGATACGCAGTATTTT. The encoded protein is CASSMTAGTDTQYF. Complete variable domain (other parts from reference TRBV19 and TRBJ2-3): DGGITQSPKYLFRKEGQNVTLSCEQNLNHDAMYWYRQDPGQGLRLIYYSQIVNDFQKGDIAEGYSVSREKKESFPLTVTSAQKNPTAFYLCASSMTAGTDTQYFGPGTRLTVL.

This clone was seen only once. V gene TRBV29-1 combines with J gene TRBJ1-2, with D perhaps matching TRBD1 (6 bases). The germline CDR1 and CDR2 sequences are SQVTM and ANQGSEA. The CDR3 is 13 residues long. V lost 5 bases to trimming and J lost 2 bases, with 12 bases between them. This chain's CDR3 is CSVSGGSNYGYTF. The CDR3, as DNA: TGCAGCGTTAGTGGGGGCTCAAACTATGGCTACACCTTC.

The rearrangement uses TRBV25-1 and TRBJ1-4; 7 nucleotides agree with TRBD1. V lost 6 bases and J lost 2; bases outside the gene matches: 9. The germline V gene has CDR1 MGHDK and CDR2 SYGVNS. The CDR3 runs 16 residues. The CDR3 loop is CASSRGTVGTNEKLFF. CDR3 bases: TGTGCCAGCAGCCGTGGGACAGTGGGGACTAATGAAAAACTGTTTTTT. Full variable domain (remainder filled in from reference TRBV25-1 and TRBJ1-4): EADIYQTPRYLVIGTGKKITLECSQTMGHDKMYWYQQDPGMELHLIHYSYGVNSTEKGDLSSESTVSRIRTEHFPLTLESARPSHTSQYLCASSRGTVGTNEKLFFGSGTQLSVL.

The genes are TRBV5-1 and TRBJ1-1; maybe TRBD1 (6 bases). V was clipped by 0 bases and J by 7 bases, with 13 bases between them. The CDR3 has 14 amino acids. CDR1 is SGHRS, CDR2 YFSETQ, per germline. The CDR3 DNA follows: TGCGCCAGCAGCTTGGGTGGTACAGGGAATGAAGCTTTCTTT. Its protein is CASSLGGTGNEAFF.

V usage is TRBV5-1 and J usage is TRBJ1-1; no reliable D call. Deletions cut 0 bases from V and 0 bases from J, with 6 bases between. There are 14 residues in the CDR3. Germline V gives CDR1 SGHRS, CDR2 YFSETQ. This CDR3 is CASSLGAMNTEAFF. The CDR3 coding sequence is TGCGCCAGCAGCTTGGGGGCTATGAACACTGAAGCTTTCTTT.

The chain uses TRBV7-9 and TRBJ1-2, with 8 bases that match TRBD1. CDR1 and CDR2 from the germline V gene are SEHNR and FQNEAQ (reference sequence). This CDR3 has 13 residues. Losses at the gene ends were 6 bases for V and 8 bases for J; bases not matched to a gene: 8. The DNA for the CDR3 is TGTGCCAGCAGTACCTCAGGGGGCGTGGGCTACACCTTC. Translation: CASSTSGGVGYTF.

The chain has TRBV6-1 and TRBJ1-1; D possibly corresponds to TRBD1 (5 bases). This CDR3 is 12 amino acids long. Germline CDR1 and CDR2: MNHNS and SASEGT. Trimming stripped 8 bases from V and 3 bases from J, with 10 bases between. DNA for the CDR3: TGTGCCAGCGGACACGAGTACACTGAAGCTTTCTTT. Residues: CASGHEYTEAFF.

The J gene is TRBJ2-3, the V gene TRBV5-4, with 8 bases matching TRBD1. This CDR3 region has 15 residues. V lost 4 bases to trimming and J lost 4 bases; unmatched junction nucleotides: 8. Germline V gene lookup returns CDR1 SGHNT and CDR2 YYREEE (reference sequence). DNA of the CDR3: TGTGCCAGCAGCCCTGACAGGGGCTGGGCAGATACGCAGTATTTT. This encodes CASSPDRGWADTQYF.